This TCR beta chain was obtained from a study of CXCR3-negative and CXCR3-positive naive CD8 T cells (dated by TCRdb to between 2018 and 2020). Background for the entire study: In total, some 140 million TRB reads were obtained, which works out to roughly 1.5 +/- 0.3 million reads per library. Data from 11 donors, pooled across two independent experiments, went into the diversity and physicochemical repertoire analyses. The TRBV-TRBJ cluster analysis covered naive subsets from 5 or 6 donors and memory cells from 3 donors. Results and caveats for the whole study, not just this receptor: Compared with CXCR3-negative naive cells, CXCR3-positive naive cells had TRB CDR3s with higher hydrophobicity (lower Kidera factor 4), lower energy, and higher strength and volume indices. Repertoire diversity was comparably high in both naive subsets but much lower in memory CD8+ T cells. Similar TRBV-TRBJ usage was shown by naive CXCR3-negative and CXCR3-positive cells from the same donor, whereas distinct patterns were shown by memory cells. Because CXCR3 expression was partially decreased after cryopreservation, freshly isolated PBMCs were used for most assays. Surface CD5, linked to self-reactivity in mice, was comparable between naive subsets; TCR interaction strength was therefore also inferred from TRB CDR3 physicochemical properties.

For each CD8+ T cell subset, flow sorting was done in triplicate, and around 300,000 cells per subset went directly into RLT lysis buffer. To keep memory contaminants out, a stringent definition of naive CD8+ T cells was applied: CD45RO-CCR7+CD27+CD95-. Peripheral blood mononuclear cells were isolated from buffy coats by standard density gradient centrifugation. A FACSAria III was used to flow-sort naive CD8+ T cells into CXCR3-negative and CXCR3-positive populations. Total RNA was extracted from sorted cells using an RNeasy Mini Kit. The germline V gene (reference sequence) supplies CDR1 LNHNV and CDR2 YYDKDF. The CDR3 numbers 13 residues from cysteine through phenylalanine. The coding DNA is unavailable. For this clonotype: No antigen is known for it.

Sequenced on a NextSeq 550. The Human TCR Profiling Kit (MiLaboratory) was used to make UMI-labeled 5' RACE TRB cDNA libraries. The full amount of extracted RNA was used for cDNA synthesis, and the full amount of resulting cDNA was used for PCR amplification. The libraries were made side by side, with each library going through the same number of PCR cycles. In the original analysis: About 50,000 +/- 10,000 unique UMI-labeled TRB cDNA molecules per library were extracted with MIGEC and MiXCR, with at least two reads per UMI required. Each library averaged about 40,000 +/- 10,000 functional in-frame TRB CDR3 nucleotide clonotypes without stop codons. After each sample was downsampled to 5000 UMI-labeled TRB molecules, VDJtools was used to calculate diversity metrics such as normalized Shannon-Wiener and Chao1. For the central five CDR3 residues, VDJtools calculated physicochemical properties weighted by clonotype size, namely interaction energy, strength, volume and Kidera factor 4. TCRdb reprocessed the reads, reporting each CDR3 protein sequence once and no DNA. Clone size and V and J calls follow TCRdb, not the original study. The sample has over 100,000 distinct CDR3 sequences on record. The ten largest clones capture around 0.36% of the sample.

The rearranged segments are TRBV15 and TRBJ2-1; TCRdb selects TRBD1, and the lack of DNA leaves this call unchecked. The source of this sequence is a human donor in good health. Some clones in this sample may be carry-over from other donors' samples. The sample consisted of naive CXCR3+ CD8+ T cells from blood. The cell subset or site tag for this specimen amounts to: CD45RO-CCR7+CD27+CD95- naive CD8+ T cells expressing CXCR3 (TNR3+). The CDR3 protein sequence reads: CATSSGAYNEQFF.